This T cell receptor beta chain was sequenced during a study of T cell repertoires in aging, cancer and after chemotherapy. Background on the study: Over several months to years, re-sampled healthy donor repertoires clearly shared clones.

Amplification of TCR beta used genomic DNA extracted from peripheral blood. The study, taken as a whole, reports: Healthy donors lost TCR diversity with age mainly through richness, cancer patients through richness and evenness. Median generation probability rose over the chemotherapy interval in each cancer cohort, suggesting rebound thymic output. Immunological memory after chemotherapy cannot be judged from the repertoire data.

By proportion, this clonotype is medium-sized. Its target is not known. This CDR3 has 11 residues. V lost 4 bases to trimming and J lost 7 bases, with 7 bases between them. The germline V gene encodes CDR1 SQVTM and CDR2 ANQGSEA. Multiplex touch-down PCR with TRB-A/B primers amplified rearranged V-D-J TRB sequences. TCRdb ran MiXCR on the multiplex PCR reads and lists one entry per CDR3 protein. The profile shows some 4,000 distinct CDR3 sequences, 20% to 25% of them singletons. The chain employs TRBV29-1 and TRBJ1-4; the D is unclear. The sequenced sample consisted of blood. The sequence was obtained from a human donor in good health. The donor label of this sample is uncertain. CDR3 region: CSVVRTEKLFF. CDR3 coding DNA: TGCAGCGTTGTCCGGACTGAAAAACTGTTTTTT. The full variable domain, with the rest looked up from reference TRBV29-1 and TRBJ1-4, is SAVISQKPSRDICQRGTSLTIQCQVDSQVTMMFWYRQQPGQSLTLIATANQGSEATYESGFVIDKFPISRPNLTFSTLTVSNMSPEDSSIYLCSVVRTEKLFFGSGTQLSVL.